This T cell receptor (beta chain) was identified during a study of blood T cell repertoires in COVID-19. Study as a whole: Sample material is recorded as cDNA or gDNA derived from T cells, B-cell-depleted T cells, or PBMCs.

TCRdb keeps only in-frame clones here, not all; method: immunoSEQ multiplex PCR. Of over 200,000 clones detected, 75% to 90% appear once; the ten largest clones hold approximately 5.4%. V lost 4 bases to trimming and J lost 4 bases, with 8 bases between them. Germline CDR1 GTSNPN, CDR2 SVGIG (reference sequence). The CDR3 covers 11 residues. Sequenced: peripheral blood. The gene calls are TRBV30 and TRBJ2-7, with TRBD2 as a possible D gene (6 bases). The clonotype was recovered from a human donor in a cohort sampled during active COVID-19. The CDR3 loop is CAWTGGYEQYF. CDR3 DNA: TGTGCCTGGACCGGGGGATACGAGCAGTACTTC.